This entry lists 28 T cell receptor beta chains sequenced from one sample in a study of T cell responses to AZD1222 COVID-19 vaccine. Clones were sequenced by immunoSEQ multiplex PCR, and TCRdb holds only the in-frame ones, with some missing. The data hold about 180,000 clones, with just over 85% observed a single time. The sequenced sample was peripheral blood, obtained 28 days after the second AZD1222 dose. The source is an adult who received the AZD1222 COVID-19 vaccine.

This clone has only a few counts. This chain connects TRBV19 to TRBJ1-5; no definite D call. V lost 4 bases and J 7 bases, leaving 20 bases between the germline ends. The CDR3 is 16 amino acids. Germline V CDR1 and CDR2: LNHDA, SQIVND (reference sequence). The DNA of the CDR3 is TGTGCCAGTAGTAGCGGCAGAATCAGCCGAGGGCAGCCCCAGCATTTT. Translating gives CASSSGRISRGQPQHF.

V gene TRBV7-9 combines with J gene TRBJ1-5; TRBD1 might be the D (5 bases). Deletions cut 7 bases from V and 3 bases from J, with 16 bases between. This CDR3 spans 15 amino acids. Germline CDR1 is SEHNR and CDR2 is FQNEAQ (reference sequence). The CDR3 is CASNQGGSNNQPQHF. The CDR3 coding sequence is TGTGCCAGCAACCAGGGTGGCAGTAACAATCAGCCCCAGCATTTT.

The chain employs TRBV30 and TRBJ1-1; D is ambiguous. Trimming stripped 0 bases from V and 4 bases from J, with 9 bases between. Germline V gene data show CDR1 as GTSNPN and CDR2 as SVGIG (reference sequence). CDR3 size: 13 residues. This chain's CDR3 is CAWSVPVGTEAFF. The CDR3 coding sequence is TGTGCCTGGAGTGTACCCGTGGGCACTGAAGCTTTCTTT.

This clone was seen just once. The V and J genes are TRBV7-9 and TRBJ2-5; TRBD1 matches at 8 bases. V dropped 3 bases and J dropped 5; count of bases not matched to a gene: 8. Per germline, CDR1 SEHNR and CDR2 FQNEAQ (reference sequence). This CDR3 spans 15 amino acids. CDR3 residues: CASSFPNRGRETQYF. In DNA, the CDR3 is TGTGCCAGCAGCTTCCCTAACAGGGGGAGGGAGACCCAGTACTTC.

The chain carries TRBV30 and TRBJ2-3; 7 bases match TRBD2. CDR1 GTSNPN and CDR2 SVGIG come from the germline V gene (reference sequence). Losses at the gene ends were 0 bases for V and 2 bases for J; bases not matched to a gene: 5. The CDR3 length is 15 residues. The CDR3 coding sequence is TGTGCCTGGAGTGTGACGGGGGGTCCCACAGATACGCAGTATTTT. Its translation: CAWSVTGGPTDTQYF.

Written as DNA, the CDR3 is TGTGCCAGCAGCTTAGGGCACGAAACGGGTTCACCCCTCCACTTT. It codes for CASSLGHETGSPLHF. The chain employs TRBV7-6 and TRBJ1-6; D uncertain. This CDR3 comprises 15 residues. V gave up 1 base and J gave up 9 bases, with 13 bases separating them. Germline assignment: CDR1 SGHVS and CDR2 FNYEAQ.

This clone was seen a handful of times. The gene calls are TRBV4-3 and TRBJ1-4, with TRBD1 identical over 9 bases. CDR1 is LGHNA and CDR2 is YSLEER in the germline V gene. V lost 6 bases to trimming and J lost 3 bases; unmatched junction nucleotides: 5. The CDR3 has 15 residues. The CDR3: CASRDRGGANEKLFF. Here the CDR3 DNA reads TGCGCCAGCAGGGACAGGGGCGGTGCTAATGAAAAACTGTTTTTT.

The rearrangement uses TRBV5-1 and TRBJ2-3, with 10 bases aligning to TRBD1. Germline V gene sequence: CDR1 SGHRS, CDR2 YFSETQ. The V gene end was trimmed by 1 base and the J gene end by 0 bases; junction bases not matched to a gene: 17. The CDR3 contains 21 residues. The CDR3 reads CASSLFVFGTGVTSSTDTQYF. The CDR3 region has the DNA TGCGCCAGCAGCTTGTTTGTTTTTGGGACAGGGGTAACGTCTAGCACAGATACGCAGTATTTT. The variable domain in full, with the rest retrieved from reference TRBV5-1 and TRBJ2-3, is KAGVTQTPRYLIKTRGQQVTLSCSPISGHRSVSWYQQTPGQGLQFLFEYFSETQRNKGNFPGRFSGRQFSNSRSEMNVSTLELGDSALYLCASSLFVFGTGVTSSTDTQYFGPGTRLTVL.

V gene TRBV20-1 combines with J gene TRBJ2-7; 11 bases fit TRBD1. V was clipped by 3 bases and J by 3 bases; unmatched bases: 13. Germline CDR1 is DFQATT and CDR2 is SNEGSKA (reference sequence). The CDR3 runs to 17 residues. CDR3 amino acids: CSASGTPTGTGGYEQYF. The CDR3 DNA reads TGCAGTGCTAGTGGCACACCAACCGGGACAGGGGGCTACGAGCAGTACTTC.

The chain uses TRBV5-1 and TRBJ1-2; weak D call: TRBD1 (6 bases). In germline, CDR1 is SGHRS, CDR2 YFSETQ. V lost 0 bases and J 2 bases, leaving 20 bases between the germline ends. The CDR3 runs 18 residues. The CDR3 reads CASSLDPMGQGRNYGYTF. The CDR3 DNA sequence: TGCGCCAGCAGCTTGGATCCTATGGGGCAGGGGAGGAACTATGGCTACACCTTC.

The rearrangement uses TRBV19 and TRBJ2-5, with 12 bases fitting TRBD2. The junction had 3 bases not matched to a gene; V was cut back by 5 bases and J by 5 bases. Germline CDR1 reads LNHDA; CDR2 reads SQIVND (reference sequence). This CDR3 spans 14 amino acids. CDR3 sequence (DNA): TGTGCCAGTAGTCCCGGACTAGCGGGGGAGACCCAGTACTTC. Translating it yields CASSPGLAGETQYF.

This clone has just a few counts. The V call is TRBV7-9, the J call TRBJ1-1, with 8 positions matching TRBD1. Germline CDR1 SEHNR, CDR2 FQNEAQ (reference sequence). The CDR3 spans 14 residues. J lost 4 bases, V lost 1 base, and 2 bases had no gene match. The CDR3 DNA sequence: TGTGCCAGCAGCTTAGGACAGGGGAGCACTGAAGCTTTCTTT. This gives the protein CASSLGQGSTEAFF.

Here the CDR3 reads CATRRGVIENQETQYF. In nucleotides, the CDR3 is TGTGCCACCAGAAGAGGAGTGATAGAAAACCAAGAGACCCAGTACTTC. The chain is built from TRBV19 and TRBJ2-5; D is uncertain. Trimming cost V 10 bases and J 0 bases, with 21 bases left between them. CDR3 length: 16 residues. CDR1 LNHDA and CDR2 SQIVND come from the germline V gene (reference sequence).

This rearrangement joins TRBV30 to TRBJ2-6; a weak D match, TRBD2 (5 bases). The V gene's germline CDR1 is GTSNPN and CDR2 SVGIG (reference sequence). V was pared by 2 bases and J by 1 base, with 12 bases between. The CDR3 loop spans 16 amino acids. The CDR3 region is CAWSPSRRSGANVLTF. For the CDR3, the DNA is TGTGCCTGGAGTCCCTCGAGGAGGTCTGGGGCCAACGTCCTGACTTTC.

The chain uses TRBV12-3 or TRBV12-4 and TRBJ2-1; no firm D call. The V end was cut by 1 base, the J end by 10 bases, with 5 bases between. CDR3 length: 11 amino acids. CDR3 amino acids: CASSLGGEQFF. The DNA of the CDR3 is TGTGCCAGCAGTTTAGGTGGAGAGCAGTTCTTC.

The CDR3 DNA follows: TGCAGCGTTGAGACAGGGGGAAACTACGAGCAGTACTTC. Its protein product is CSVETGGNYEQYF. The genes are TRBV29-1 and TRBJ2-7, with 9 nucleotides matching TRBD1. CDR1 and CDR2 (germline): SQVTM, ANQGSEA. There are 13 residues in the CDR3. With 3 bases clipped from V and 3 bases from J, the junction kept 3 bases outside the gene matches.

The chain employs TRBV5-4 and TRBJ2-7; 10 positions match TRBD1. Per the germline V gene, CDR1 is SGHNT and CDR2 is YYREEE (reference sequence). This CDR3 has 16 residues. With V trimmed by 5 bases and J by 3 bases, 11 bases remained unmatched. CDR3 nucleotides: TGTGCCAGCAGTTCGAACCGGGACAGGGGTATCTACGAGCAGTACTTC. Translating gives CASSSNRDRGIYEQYF.

This chain's CDR3 is CASRNSGGGADTQYF. CDR3 bases: TGTGCCAGCAGAAATAGCGGGGGCGGGGCAGATACGCAGTATTTT. The J gene is TRBJ2-3, the V gene TRBV5-5; 9 bases fit TRBD2. Germline V gives CDR1 SGHKS, CDR2 YYEKEE (reference sequence). V trimming: 5 bases; J trimming: 4 bases; junction bases outside the gene matches: 8. This CDR3 is 15 amino acids long. Supplemented by reference TRBV5-5 and TRBJ2-3, the full variable domain reads DAGVTQSPTHLIKTRGQQVTLRCSPISGHKSVSWYQQVLGQGPQFIFQYYEKEERGRGNFPDRFSARQFPNYSSELNVNALLLGDSALYLCASRNSGGGADTQYFGPGTRLTVL.

The chain combines TRBV14 with TRBJ1-1; weak D call: TRBD1 (5 bases). In germline, CDR1 is SGHDN, CDR2 FVKESK. The V end was cut by 4 bases, the J end by 4 bases, with 19 bases between. This CDR3 spans 16 amino acids. The CDR3 sequence: CASSPPLLAGRTEAFF. The CDR3 DNA is TGTGCCAGCAGCCCCCCACTTCTCGCAGGGCGCACTGAAGCTTTCTTT.

The CDR3 reads CASSFLQGSNEKLFF. The CDR3 DNA reads TGTGCCAGCAGCTTTCTACAGGGGTCTAATGAAAAACTGTTTTTT. The chain links TRBV7-6 to TRBJ1-4; 7 positions match TRBD1. This CDR3 spans 15 amino acids. V lost 3 bases, J lost 3 bases, and 4 bases stayed unmatched. Germline CDR1 SGHVS, CDR2 FNYEAQ.

The chain employs TRBV29-1 and TRBJ1-3; maybe TRBD1 (5 bases). Germline CDR1 and CDR2: SQVTM and ANQGSEA. This CDR3 has 14 amino acids. Trimming pared 6 bases from V and 1 base from J, leaving 13 bases between. CDR3 sequence: CSVLEAGSGNTIYF. DNA of the CDR3: TGCAGCGTACTTGAGGCAGGGTCTGGAAACACCATATATTTT. The full variable domain, completed using reference TRBV29-1 and TRBJ1-3, is SAVISQKPSRDICQRGTSLTIQCQVDSQVTMMFWYRQQPGQSLTLIATANQGSEATYESGFVIDKFPISRPNLTFSTLTVSNMSPEDSSIYLCSVLEAGSGNTIYFGEGSWLTVV.

The chain employs TRBV30 and TRBJ2-6; D may be TRBD1 (6 bases). V was pared by 3 bases and J by 0 bases, with 15 bases between. The CDR3 has 17 amino acids. Germline loops: CDR1 GTSNPN, CDR2 SVGIG (reference sequence). CDR3 nucleotide sequence: TGTGCCTGGAGACCTGACAGGTGGAGCTCTGGGGCCAACGTCCTGACTTTC. This translates into CAWRPDRWSSGANVLTF.

Only a few counts were recorded for this clone. The chain carries TRBV7-9 and TRBJ1-5; no reliable D call. This CDR3 region has 14 residues. The germline CDR1 and CDR2 sequences are SEHNR and FQNEAQ (reference sequence). With 2 bases removed from V and 6 bases from J, the gap between germline ends came to 11 bases. CDR3 loop: CASSLKGQGQPQHF. The CDR3 DNA follows: TGTGCCAGCAGCTTAAAAGGGCAAGGTCAGCCCCAGCATTTT.

This chain connects TRBV5-4 to TRBJ2-7, with TRBD2 identical over 7 bases. Per germline, CDR1 SGHNT and CDR2 YYREEE (reference sequence). Trimming cost V 0 bases and J 5 bases; bases outside gene matches: 8. There are 15 residues in the CDR3. In DNA, the CDR3 is TGTGCCAGCAGCTTGGCCGGGTGGGGGGGAAACGAGCAGTACTTC. This sequence encodes CASSLAGWGGNEQYF. The full variable domain, its missing parts supplied by reference TRBV5-4 and TRBJ2-7, is ETGVTQSPTHLIKTRGQQVTLRCSSQSGHNTVSWYQQALGQGPQFIFQYYREEENGRGNFPPRFSGLQFPNYSSELNVNALELDDSALYLCASSLAGWGGNEQYFGPGTRLTVT.

The chain recombines TRBV28 with TRBJ1-5; 10 bases match TRBD1. The CDR3 length is 17 residues. V lost 4 bases, J lost 0 bases, and 6 bases stayed unmatched. The germline V gene has CDR1 MDHEN and CDR2 SYDVKM. Here the CDR3 DNA reads TGTGCCAGCAGTTCGGGGACAGGGGAAAATAGCAATCAGCCCCAGCATTTT. It yields the protein CASSSGTGENSNQPQHF.

CDR3 nucleotide sequence: TGTGCCAGCAGCGTAGCCGGACAGTCCTATAATTCACCCCTCCACTTT. Translating it yields CASSVAGQSYNSPLHF. The chain is built from TRBV9 and TRBJ1-6; the D gene is possibly TRBD1 (6 bases). CDR3 size: 16 residues. Germline V gene sequence: CDR1 SGDLS, CDR2 YYNGEE. V lost 0 bases and J lost 1, with 8 bases in between.

The chain carries TRBV21-1 and TRBJ1-1; the table's TRBD1 call for D was not verified on the DNA. TRBV21-1 is a pseudogene. This CDR3 contains 14 residues. The CDR3 loop reads CAGQGSRQGSEAFF. CDR3 nucleotide sequence: TGTGCCGGTCAAGGAAGCCGACAGGGGTCTGAAGCTTTCTTT.

The chain's CDR3 is CASSPNPGTGGYGYTF. CDR3 nucleotides: TGCGCCAGCAGCCCGAATCCCGGGACAGGGGGCTATGGCTACACCTTC. The rearrangement uses TRBV5-1 and TRBJ1-2; the match to TRBD1 covers 11 bases. V dropped 4 bases and J dropped 4; count of bases not matched to a gene: 9. Per the germline V gene, CDR1 is SGHRS and CDR2 is YFSETQ. There are 16 residues in the CDR3.